One and the same sample provided the 10 T cell receptor beta chains below, sequenced in a study of blood T cell repertoires in COVID-19. TCRdb keeps only in-frame clones here, not all; method: immunoSEQ multiplex PCR. The sample carries fewer than 15,000 clones, 73% recorded once. The sample was peripheral blood. The receptors come from a human donor in a cohort sampled during active COVID-19.

This clone was seen more than once but under ten times. V gene TRBV3-1 (or the pseudogene TRBV3-2) combines with J gene TRBJ1-4; the D gene is possibly TRBD1 (6 bases). Germline-derived CDR1 and CDR2 are LGHDT and YNNKEL (reference sequence). Trimming shortened V by 1 base and J by 2 bases, and 8 bases separated the two germline ends. This CDR3 has 15 amino acids. The CDR3: CASSQGQATNEKLFF. The CDR3 DNA is TGTGCCAGCAGCCAAGGACAGGCCACTAATGAAAAACTGTTTTTT.

The rearrangement uses TRBV6-1 and TRBJ1-2; 8 bases agree with TRBD1. V shed 4 bases and J 0 bases; nucleotides not matched to a gene: 7. Germline V lookup: CDR1 MNHNS, CDR2 SASEGT. The CDR3 has 16 amino acids. The CDR3 sequence is CASSALPGQANYGYTF. DNA for the CDR3: TGTGCCAGCAGTGCGTTACCGGGACAGGCTAACTATGGCTACACCTTC.

The gene calls are TRBV27 and TRBJ2-7; tentative D call: TRBD2 (6 bases). CDR1 is MNHEY and CDR2 is SMNVEV in the germline V gene (reference sequence). This CDR3 comprises 16 residues. Between the trimmed V and J ends, which lost 3 bases and 5 bases, there was a span of 20 bases. DNA of the CDR3: TGTGCCAGCAGTTTGGGGAGGAGACCCCGAGGGGACGAGCAGTACTTC. It codes for CASSLGRRPRGDEQYF.

The CDR3 DNA reads TGTGCCAGCAGCCCTCGGGGCGGAGCGGGAGAGACCCAGTACTTC. This codes for CASSPRGGAGETQYF. The chain uses TRBV5-4 and TRBJ2-5; perhaps TRBD2 as D (6 bases). Germline CDR1 is SGHNT and CDR2 is YYREEE (reference sequence). This CDR3 has 15 amino acids. With 4 bases removed from V and 4 bases from J, the gap between germline ends came to 17 bases. Filled out from reference TRBV5-4 and TRBJ2-5, the complete variable domain reads ETGVTQSPTHLIKTRGQQVTLRCSSQSGHNTVSWYQQALGQGPQFIFQYYREEENGRGNFPPRFSGLQFPNYSSELNVNALELDDSALYLCASSPRGGAGETQYFGPGTRLLVL.

By sample share, this clone is medium-sized. The chain carries TRBV28 and TRBJ1-5; 11 bases match TRBD1. With 3 bases clipped from V and 0 bases from J, the junction kept 10 bases outside the gene matches. The CDR3 runs to 19 residues. Germline CDR1 and CDR2: MDHEN and SYDVKM. The CDR3 reads CASSFSGTGGTYSNQPQHF. In nucleotides, the CDR3 is TGTGCCAGCAGTTTTTCCGGGACAGGGGGTACCTATAGCAATCAGCCCCAGCATTTT.

This CDR3 is CASRHTGTGDEQYF. In DNA, the CDR3 is TGTGCCAGCAGACACACCGGGACAGGGGACGAGCAGTACTTC. This chain uses TRBV3-1 (or the pseudogene TRBV3-2) with TRBJ2-7; the match to TRBD1 covers 10 bases. Germline CDR1 and CDR2: LGHDT and YNNKEL (reference sequence). Trimming cost V 6 bases and J 5 bases; bases outside gene matches: 7. This CDR3 has 14 residues.

The chain is built from TRBV5-6 and TRBJ2-4, with 7 positions matching TRBD2. The CDR3 contains 15 residues. CDR1 SGHDT and CDR2 YYEEEE come from the germline V gene. Trimming at V came to 4 bases and at J to 2 bases, leaving 6 bases not matched to a gene. The CDR3 protein is CASSHTGTTKNIQYF. For the CDR3, the DNA is TGTGCCAGCAGCCACACCGGGACTACCAAAAACATTCAGTACTTC.

This sequence joins TRBV7-9 and TRBJ1-2; a weak D match, TRBD1 (5 bases). The CDR3 has 17 residues. The germline V gene has CDR1 SEHNR and CDR2 FQNEAQ (reference sequence). V was pared by 2 bases and J by 4 bases, with 20 bases between. The CDR3 coding sequence is TGTGCCAGCAGCTTATCGGGCGGGGAGGGGAGAGTCTATGGCTACACCTTC. The encoded protein is CASSLSGGEGRVYGYTF.

This sequence joins TRBV7-2 and TRBJ2-7; no reliable D call. The CDR3 runs to 12 residues. Trimming took 6 bases from V and 4 from J, leaving 10 bases between them. The V gene's germline CDR1 is SGHTA and CDR2 FQGNSA. Here the CDR3 DNA reads TGTGCCAGCAGTCTAAATGGTTACGAGCAGTACTTC. It codes for CASSLNGYEQYF.

V is TRBV4-2 and J is TRBJ2-1; 7 positions agree with TRBD2. CDR1 LGHNA and CDR2 YNFKEQ come from the germline V gene. The CDR3 sequence is 16 residues long. Unmatched junction bases numbered 12, after V lost 0 bases and J lost 10 bases. This chain's CDR3 is CASSQDKGLGGKEQFF. The CDR3 DNA follows: TGTGCCAGCAGCCAAGATAAGGGCTTGGGGGGGAAGGAGCAGTTCTTC.